The entry below describes one T cell receptor beta chain. Its specificity is unknown. This record comes from a study of cytomegalovirus exposure and HLA in healthy donors. Whole-study findings and limits: The majority of CMV-associated TCR beta chains were reported as apparently HLA-restricted in a later analysis. Sequences of the TCR beta chain were said to predict the HLA-A and HLA-B alleles of most subjects accurately. In a later analysis, several top co-occurrence clusters appeared linked to parvovirus B19, influenza, CMV and Epstein-Barr virus.

The CDR3 consists of 13 residues. Trimming took off 5 bases at V and 5 bases at J, with 10 bases between the two ends. Germline loops: CDR1 SEHNR, CDR2 FQNEAQ (reference sequence). Primers: 60 Vbeta forward and 13 Jbeta reverse. Sequenced by immunoSEQ multiplex PCR; TCRdb stores in-frame clones only, minus some. This table has about 140,000 clones, 70% to 80% appearing once. The chain is built from TRBV7-9 and TRBJ1-5, with D possibly TRBD1 on 5 matching bases. The sample taken for sequencing was PBMCs. This receptor was taken from a woman in her 50s in good health and CMV-seropositive. The CDR3 sequence: CASSLTADQPQHF. The DNA of the CDR3 is TGTGCCAGCAGCCTGACAGCCGATCAGCCCCAGCATTTT.